The 6 T cell receptor beta chains below all came from one sample that was sequenced in a study of Graves' ophthalmopathy and Graves' hyperthyroidism. Investigators amplified TCR beta CDR3 regions from RNA transcripts. An initial RT-PCR round employing HTBI primers preceded a second-round multiplex PCR. TCRdb used MiXCR to reprocess the multiplex PCR reads, holding one entry per CDR3 protein. Among over a million distinct CDR3 sequences, about two fifths were seen once, and the ten largest hold 8.5% to 14%. The specimen was peripheral blood or thyroid tissue (not recorded which). All receptors come from an adult man with Graves' hyperthyroidism.

The CDR3 loop is CAISEEGLAGDKTQYF. As DNA, the CDR3 is TGTGCCATCAGTGAGGAAGGGCTAGCGGGAGATAAGACCCAGTACTTC. V usage is TRBV10-3 and J usage is TRBJ2-5, with 10 bases identical to TRBD2. Germline V gives CDR1 ENHRY, CDR2 SYGVKD. J gave up 6 bases and V 2 bases, and 9 bases lay outside the gene matches. This CDR3 has 16 residues.

The chain couples TRBV20-1 to TRBJ2-7; D is possibly TRBD2 (7 bases). This CDR3 comprises 14 residues. Trimming removed 0 bases from V and 0 bases from J, with 9 bases in between. CDR1 and CDR2 (germline): DFQATT, SNEGSKA (reference sequence). For the CDR3, the DNA is TGCAGTGCTAGAGAGGGGGGGCACTCCTACGAGCAGTACTTC. Its translation: CSAREGGHSYEQYF.

This chain uses TRBV7-8 with TRBJ1-2; 7 bases align to TRBD1. Germline CDR1 is SGHVS and CDR2 is FQNEAQ. This CDR3 spans 13 amino acids. J gave up 7 bases and V 6 bases, and 8 bases lay outside the gene matches. The CDR3 sequence: CASRSGTVGGYTF. CDR3 bases: TGTGCCAGCAGGTCTGGGACAGTGGGTGGCTACACCTTC.

This clonotype was counted a few times. The chain is built from TRBV2 and TRBJ2-7; weak D call: TRBD1 (6 bases). Germline-derived CDR1 and CDR2 are SNHLY and FYNNEI. The CDR3 loop spans 15 amino acids. V gave up 5 bases and J gave up 2 bases, with 16 bases separating them. CDR3 DNA: TGTGCCAGCAGTTACCTCCGGGACAAACCCTACGAGCAGTACTTC. It encodes CASSYLRDKPYEQYF.

This clonotype was counted at least ten times. The chain couples TRBV12-3 or TRBV12-4 to TRBJ1-5; the match to TRBD1 covers 8 bases. The length of the CDR3 is 15 residues. The junction had 19 bases not matched to a gene; V was cut back by 5 bases and J by 16 bases. This CDR3 is CASSRLDRGPLNLHF. Written as DNA, the CDR3 is TGTGCCAGCAGTCGCTTAGACAGGGGACCATTGAATCTTCATTTT.

In this sample, this clonotype turned up once. This rearrangement joins TRBV20-1 to TRBJ1-1; possibly TRBD1 for D (6 bases). CDR3 length: 13 residues. Germline V gene lookup returns CDR1 DFQATT and CDR2 SNEGSKA (reference sequence). This CDR3 reads CSALGGAGGEAFF. CDR3 bases: TGCAGCGCTTTAGGGGGAGCGGGGGGTGAAGCTTTCTTT.